The clone carrying this T cell receptor (beta chain) was found many times. Its antigen is unknown. Two rounds of multiplex PCR amplified TCR beta CDR3 from genomic DNA. Amplification during the initial PCR round employed primers specific to each TRBV and TRBJ gene. TCRdb passed the multiplex PCR reads through MiXCR, listing each CDR3 protein once. The data hold more than 25,000 distinct CDR3 sequences, with about 30% observed a single time. This sample was included in a study of prognosis after radiotherapy for stage I lung cancer. Study-wide background: All of the patients with non-small cell lung cancer, including 7 who had refused surgery, were considered to be medically inoperable. Patients received 3 to 5 SBRT fractions with a biologically effective dose of at least 100 Gy. Distant metastases showed up in several patients after radiotherapy, at a median of 7 months, while fewer than 17 showed no significant progression. Broader study findings: Compared with a median of roughly 9,400 beforehand, unique TCR clone counts dropped to some 6,900 after stereotactic body radiation therapy.

V dropped 2 bases and J dropped 0; count of bases not matched to a gene: 2. The CDR3 has 16 amino acids. CDR1 and CDR2 (germline): SGHRS, YFSETQ. This sequence was found in a donor over 45 with non-small cell lung cancer. This specimen consisted of PBMCs, obtained before or after stereotactic body radiation therapy (not recorded which). The chain combines TRBV5-1 with TRBJ2-2, with 9 bases aligning to TRBD2. CDR3 sequence (DNA): TGCGCCAGCAGCTTATTAGCGGGAGCGAACACCGGGGAGCTGTTTTTT. Translating gives CASSLLAGANTGELFF.